This paragraph reports one T cell receptor (beta chain). The target antigen is unknown. The assay used was immunoSEQ (version v3.0), run at survey level. The protocol was immunoSEQ multiplex PCR, while the TCRdb copy is restricted to in-frame clones and leaves out a portion. The repertoire holds approximately 45,000 clones, with about 89% as singletons. In each sample, roughly 1-11 million cryopreserved PBMC were present before DNA extraction. This sample is part of a study of long-term antiretroviral therapy in people with HIV. Notes on the study in general: Unavailable data included ART adherence, viral resistance and therapy changes (switches in treatment).

The CDR3 has 16 residues. CDR1 GTSNPN and CDR2 SVGIG come from the germline V gene (reference sequence). The germline V and J ends were trimmed by 0 bases and 10 bases, with 22 bases remaining between them. The chain couples TRBV30 to TRBJ1-5, with D perhaps TRBD1 (6 bases). This material consisted of unsorted PBMCs, taken 0.1 years before starting antiretroviral therapy. This TCR was recovered from a woman between 45 and 60 years old with HIV. In DNA, the CDR3 is TGTGCCTGGAGTGTGGTAACAGGGAGAGGAGAGGGACCCCAGCATTTT. Amino acids: CAWSVVTGRGEGPQHF.